The rows below give T cell receptor beta chains drawn from one sample of a study of cytomegalovirus exposure and HLA in healthy donors. Repertoires were generated with immunoSEQ multiplex PCR, while TCRdb's copy carries only in-frame clones and drops some. The data hold about 180,000 clones, with approximately 84% observed a single time. Sequencing input: PBMCs. All receptors come from a girl between 5 and 17 years old in good health and CMV-seropositive. The CDR3 runs from the conserved cysteine through the conserved F or W. The order of the fields is J gene, V gene, D gene, CDR3 protein. The D gene is left open where the match is weak.

TRBJ2-5	TRBV5-4	TRBD1	CASSPDRLGETQYF
TRBJ2-5	TRBV9	TRBD2	CASSPVGTSKETQYF
TRBJ1-2	TRBV19	NA	CASSSGHFSSNYGYTF
TRBJ1-1	TRBV12-5	NA	CASGPLDGREDTEAFF
TRBJ1-1	TRBV30	NA	CAWRRHLNTEAFF
TRBJ1-2	TRBV6-5	TRBD1	CASSYGTGGGDYGYTF
TRBJ1-4	TRBV19	NA	CASSMGQLGVGKLFF
TRBJ2-7	TRBV14	TRBD2	CASSQGLLAGGLQEQYF
TRBJ1-1	TRBV7-9	TRBD1	CASSTGQASRMNTEAFF
TRBJ2-5	TRBV6-1	NA	CASSEGGFRETQYF
TRBJ1-1	TRBV9	TRBD1	CASSAGTGVRGMNTEAFF
TRBJ2-1	TRBV9	TRBD1	CASSTGTGTYNEQFF
TRBJ1-1	TRBV9	TRBD1	CASSVSTRDRGEEAFF
TRBJ1-5	TRBV11-2	NA	CASSLDGGQPQHF
TRBJ1-5	TRBV18	TRBD1	CASSPYSTGQPQHF
TRBJ1-5	TRBV5-4	NA	CASSLDGGKNNQPQHF
TRBJ1-2	TRBV9	NA	CASSAQGVYGYTF
TRBJ1-2	TRBV5-4	TRBD1	CASSFSDRGPPTGGYTF
TRBJ2-1	TRBV9	TRBD2	CASSVVAGVYNEQFF
TRBJ1-2	TRBV6-1	NA	CASSEDSRERLYGYTF
TRBJ2-6	TRBV30	NA	CAWTTPRLSGANVLTF
TRBJ1-4	TRBV6-5	TRBD1	CASSAGTGIEKLFF
TRBJ1-2	TRBV11-2	NA	CASSPTPTGYYGYTF
TRBJ2-1	TRBV7-9	TRBD2	CASNSGGGGGYNEQFF
TRBJ1-3	TRBV28	NA	CASSLRGVYSGNTIYF
TRBJ2-5	TRBV4-2	TRBD2	CASSQGLWSGGEETQYF
TRBJ2-1	TRBV5-1	NA	CASSPGAGNEQFF
TRBJ2-7	TRBV9	TRBD2	CASSVSGLAEEQYF
TRBJ2-5	TRBV11-1	NA	CASSLGGRQEAQYF
TRBJ2-1	TRBV6-6	NA	CASSPFADSYNEQFF
TRBJ1-2	TRBV7-2	NA	CASSLVANYGYTF
TRBJ1-1	TRBV18	NA	CASSPSIYPEAFF
TRBJ1-1	TRBV27	NA	CASSWGGGNTEAFF
TRBJ1-1	TRBV10-2	TRBD1	CASSRGQGVTEAFF
TRBJ2-7	TRBV21-1	NA	CASHNPGQGSYEQYF
TRBJ1-1	TRBV11-2	NA	CASNYFLNTEAFF
TRBJ2-2	TRBV9	TRBD2	CASGTGTRDTGELFF
TRBJ2-7	TRBV6-1	TRBD2	CASFFGGEVYEQYF
TRBJ2-3	TRBV4-2	TRBD2	CASSQGSRAGGPQVTDTQYF
TRBJ1-2	TRBV9	NA	CASSVRSTRTSGGYTF
TRBJ2-3	TRBV7-6	NA	CASSASGRVDTQYF
TRBJ1-1	TRBV14	TRBD1	CASSHLGGKGMNTEAFF
TRBJ1-2	TRBV27	NA	CASNPMRGGYGYTF
TRBJ2-7	TRBV2	NA	CASSILRGQYF
TRBJ1-2	TRBV5-4	TRBD1	CASRIDRVAGYTF
TRBJ1-1	TRBV13	NA	CASRVRHPNTEAFF
TRBJ1-4	TRBV19	NA	CASRGFRPEDEKLFF
TRBJ1-2	TRBV11-2	TRBD1	CASSRDRGQTGFRDGYTF
TRBJ1-6	TRBV5-1	NA	CASSLADIGNSPLHF
TRBJ1-1	TRBV29-1	NA	CSVDRAGGTEAFF
TRBJ2-3	TRBV2	NA	CASRGGDTDTQYF
TRBJ1-1	TRBV7-9	NA	CASSLGSETEAFF
TRBJ1-4	TRBV11-2	NA	CASSFRGEKLFF
TRBJ1-1	TRBV30	TRBD1	CAWSAFQGAGTEAFF
TRBJ2-1	TRBV29-1	TRBD1	CSARQGLEEQFF
TRBJ1-4	TRBV19	NA	CASCTGSGVCEKLFF
TRBJ1-1	TRBV7-9	TRBD1	CASSLTGVETEAFF
TRBJ2-7	TRBV27	NA	CASSPSPGEQYF
TRBJ1-3	TRBV5-1	NA	CASSLAGRERGNTIYF